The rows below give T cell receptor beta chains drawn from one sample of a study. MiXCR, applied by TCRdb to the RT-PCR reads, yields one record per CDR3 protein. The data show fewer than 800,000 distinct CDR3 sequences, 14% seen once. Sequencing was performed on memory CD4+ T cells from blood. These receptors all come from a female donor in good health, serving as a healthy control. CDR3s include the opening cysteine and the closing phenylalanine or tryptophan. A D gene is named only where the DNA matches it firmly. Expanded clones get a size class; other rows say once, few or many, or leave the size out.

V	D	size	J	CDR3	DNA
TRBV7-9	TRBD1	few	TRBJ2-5	CASSQGTGLQETQYF	TGTGCCAGCAGCCAAGGGACAGGCCTCCAAGAGACCCAGTACTTC
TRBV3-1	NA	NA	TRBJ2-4	CASSQAGSAKNIQYF	TGTGCCAGCAGCCAAGCCGGATCAGCCAAAAACATTCAGTACTTC
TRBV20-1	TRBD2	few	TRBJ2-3	CSARPGTSGIFNTQYF	TGCAGTGCTAGACCCGGGACTAGCGGGATTTTTAATACGCAGTATTTT
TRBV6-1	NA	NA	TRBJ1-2	CASSEVGETRAF	TGTGCCAGCAGTGAAGTTGGGGAGACAAGGGCCTTC
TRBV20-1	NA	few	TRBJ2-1	CSAGTRRVSEQFF	TGCAGTGCTGGGACCCGTCGTGTTAGTGAGCAGTTCTTC
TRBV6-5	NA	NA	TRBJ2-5	CASSYRHGKYQETQYF	TGTGCCAGCAGTTACCGTCACGGAAAGTACCAAGAGACCCAGTACTTC
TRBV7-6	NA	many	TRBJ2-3	CASSLGVDTQYF	TGTGCCAGCAGCTTAGGCGTAGATACGCAGTATTTT
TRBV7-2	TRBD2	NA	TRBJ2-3	CASSYPRGGSLAGALGDTQYF	TGTGCCAGCAGTTATCCCCGGGGGGGGAGCCTAGCGGGAGCGCTAGGTGATACGCAGTATTTT
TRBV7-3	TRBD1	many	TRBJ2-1	CASSLTGAGYNEQFF	TGTGCCAGCAGTCTAACAGGGGCGGGCTACAATGAGCAGTTCTTC
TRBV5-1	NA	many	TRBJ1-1	CASSPSGAGRNTEAFF	TGCGCCAGCAGCCCGTCCGGGGCAGGGAGGAACACTGAAGCTTTCTTT
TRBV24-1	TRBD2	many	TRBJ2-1	CATSASGRAPDEQFF	TGTGCCACCAGTGCTAGCGGGAGGGCCCCAGATGAGCAGTTCTTC
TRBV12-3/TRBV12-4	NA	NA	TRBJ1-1	CASSRNQGSDTEAFF	TGTGCCAGCAGCCGCAATCAGGGTTCGGACACTGAAGCTTTCTTT
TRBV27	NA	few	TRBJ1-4	CASRRDITNEKLFF	TGTGCCAGCAGAAGGGACATTACTAATGAAAAACTGTTTTTT
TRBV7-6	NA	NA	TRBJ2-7	CASSRVSGNSYEQYF	TGTGCCAGCAGCCGCGTAAGCGGAAACTCCTACGAGCAGTACTTC
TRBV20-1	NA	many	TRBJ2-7	CSARESGRGDEQYF	TGCAGTGCTAGAGAATCGGGCAGGGGCGACGAGCAGTACTTC
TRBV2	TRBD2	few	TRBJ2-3	CASREAGDLDTQYF	TGTGCCAGCAGGGAAGCGGGAGATTTAGATACGCAGTATTTT
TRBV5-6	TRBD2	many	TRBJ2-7	CASSPKQGGLAGGLYEQYF	TGTGCCAGCAGCCCAAAACAGGGCGGACTAGCGGGAGGGCTCTACGAGCAGTACTTC
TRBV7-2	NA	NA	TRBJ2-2	CASSPDRFFGELFF	TGTGCCAGCAGCCCCGACAGGTTTTTCGGGGAGCTGTTTTTT
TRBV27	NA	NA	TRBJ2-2	CASSLRVRSAGELFF	TGTGCCAGCAGTTTAAGAGTAAGATCTGCCGGGGAGCTGTTTTTT
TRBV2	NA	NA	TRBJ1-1	CASRDSYTEAFF	TGTGCCAGCAGGGACAGTTATACTGAAGCTTTCTTT
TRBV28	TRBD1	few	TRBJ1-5	CASRTRGYQPQHF	TGTGCCAGCAGGACCAGGGGGTATCAGCCCCAGCATTTT
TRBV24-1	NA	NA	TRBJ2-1	CATSDSGPRGRDNEQFF	TGTGCCACCAGTGATTCTGGACCGCGGGGTCGGGACAATGAGCAGTTCTTC
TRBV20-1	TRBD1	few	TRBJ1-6	CSATTEHLQGYNSPLHF	TGCAGTGCTACCACCGAACATCTACAGGGGTATAATTCACCCCTCCACTTT
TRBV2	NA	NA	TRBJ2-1	CASRTEITSSSYNEQFF	TGTGCCAGCAGGACAGAGATTACGTCGAGCTCCTACAATGAGCAGTTCTTC
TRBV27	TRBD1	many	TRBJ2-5	CASSREQGSAGGTQYF	TGTGCCAGCAGTCGGGAACAGGGGAGCGCAGGAGGGACCCAGTACTTC
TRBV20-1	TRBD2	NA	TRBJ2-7	CSARAASGLRTYEQYF	TGCAGTGCTAGGGCGGCCTCGGGACTAAGAACCTACGAGCAGTACTTC
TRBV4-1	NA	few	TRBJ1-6	CASSQDAAVAIRALHF	TGCGCCAGCAGCCAAGATGCGGCAGTGGCAATTCGGGCCCTCCACTTT
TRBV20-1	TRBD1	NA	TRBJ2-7	CSAEDPGQGADEQYF	TGCAGTGCTGAGGACCCGGGACAGGGGGCAGACGAGCAGTACTTC
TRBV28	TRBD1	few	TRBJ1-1	CAITVPGTAEAFF	TGTGCCATCACGGTCCCGGGGACAGCTGAAGCTTTCTTT
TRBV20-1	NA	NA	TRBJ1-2	CSAPRQSSYGYTF	TGCAGTGCTCCTCGACAGTCCTCCTATGGCTACACCTTC
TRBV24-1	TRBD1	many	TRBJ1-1	CATTGQGARGTEAFF	TGTGCCACCACCGGACAGGGGGCGCGGGGGACTGAAGCTTTCTTT
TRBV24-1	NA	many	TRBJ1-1	CATKPSGNTEAFF	TGTGCCACCAAGCCCAGCGGCAACACTGAAGCTTTCTTT
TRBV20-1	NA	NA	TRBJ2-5	CSARGAPGEETQYF	TGCAGTGCTAGGGGGGCGCCTGGGGAAGAGACCCAGTACTTC
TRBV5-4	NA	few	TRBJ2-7	CASSLDQRAVLYEQYF	TGTGCCAGCAGCTTGGACCAGCGGGCAGTCCTATACGAGCAGTACTTC
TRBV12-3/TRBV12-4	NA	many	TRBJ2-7	CASSQSGLMAQKQYF	TGTGCCAGCAGTCAGTCCGGATTGATGGCCCAGAAGCAGTACTTC
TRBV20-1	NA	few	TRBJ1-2	CSALGLISNYGYTF	TGCAGTGCTCTAGGACTGATTTCTAACTATGGCTACACCTTC
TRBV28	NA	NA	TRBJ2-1	CASSSYEGSPVVEQFF	TGTGCCAGCAGCTCCTATGAAGGGTCCCCCGTTGTTGAGCAGTTCTTC
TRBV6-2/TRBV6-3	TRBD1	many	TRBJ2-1	CASRTGALNEQFF	TGTGCCAGCAGGACAGGGGCTCTCAATGAGCAGTTCTTC
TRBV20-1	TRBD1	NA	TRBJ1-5	CSAYRGVGQPQHF	TGCAGTGCTTACAGGGGAGTCGGGCAGCCCCAGCATTTT
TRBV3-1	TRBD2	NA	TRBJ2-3	CASSPRLAGDVDTQYF	TGTGCCAGCAGCCCCAGGCTAGCGGGAGATGTAGATACGCAGTATTTT
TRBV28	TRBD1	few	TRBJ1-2	CASSPGQGYMGYTF	TGTGCCAGCAGTCCCGGACAGGGATATATGGGCTACACCTTC
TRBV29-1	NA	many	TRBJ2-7	CSAKTPYEQYF	TGCAGCGCAAAGACCCCCTACGAGCAGTACTTC
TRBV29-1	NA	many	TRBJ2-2	CSVGRFGGPRNTGELFF	TGCAGCGTTGGAAGATTTGGGGGCCCAAGAAACACCGGGGAGCTGTTTTTT
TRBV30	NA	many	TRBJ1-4	CAWSVLGEKLFF	TGTGCCTGGAGTGTCTTAGGGGAAAAACTGTTTTTT
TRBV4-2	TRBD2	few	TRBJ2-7	CASSPRTGGTILYEQYF	TGTGCCAGCAGCCCCAGAACCGGGGGGACTATTCTCTACGAGCAGTACTTC
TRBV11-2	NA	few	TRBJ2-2	CASSGSLGTGELFF	TGTGCCAGCAGCGGGTCTTTGGGGACCGGGGAGCTGTTTTTT
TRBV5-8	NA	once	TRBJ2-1	CASSPSGEHYNEQFF	TGTGCCAGCAGCCCCTCGGGGGAACATTACAATGAGCAGTTCTTC
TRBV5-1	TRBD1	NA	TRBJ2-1	CASSLAVRGWGEQFF	TGCGCCAGCAGCTTGGCAGTCAGGGGGTGGGGTGAGCAGTTCTTC